This passage covers 11 T cell receptor beta chains from one sample sequenced in a study of shared clonotypes between healthy human individuals. It was CD45RO-negative cells, positively selected for CCR7, that made up naive CD8 cells, with terminally differentiated effector memory CD45RA+ cells excluded. Method: immunoSEQ multiplex PCR; TCRdb's copy keeps in-frame clones and lacks some. The table includes 2 million to 2.5 million clones, roughly 95% detected once. The sequenced material came from naive CD8+ T cells sorted from blood. The receptor source for this set is a man between 18 and 35 years old in good health.

The V call is TRBV7-9, the J call TRBJ2-1, with 7 bases identical to TRBD2. The V segment lost 5 bases and the J segment 8 bases; nucleotides outside the gene matches: 15. From germline, CDR1 is SEHNR and CDR2 FQNEAQ (reference sequence). The CDR3 is 16 residues long. This chain's CDR3 is CASSPQLPGLKDEQFF. The CDR3 coding sequence is TGTGCCAGCAGCCCTCAGCTCCCGGGACTAAAAGATGAGCAGTTCTTC.

The count of this clone is one. The V gene is TRBV9, the J gene TRBJ2-3; TRBD2 is a possible D gene (6 bases). The CDR3 loop spans 13 amino acids. Germline assignment: CDR1 SGDLS and CDR2 YYNGEE. V was trimmed by 8 bases and J by 0 bases, leaving 10 bases between them. CDR3 sequence reads: CARRGASTDTQYF. The CDR3 DNA reads TGTGCCAGGCGGGGAGCGAGCACAGATACGCAGTATTTT. Full variable domain (outside the CDR3, taken from reference TRBV9 and TRBJ2-3): DSGVTQTPKHLITATGQRVTLRCSPRSGDLSVYWYQQSLDQGLQFLIQYYNGEERAKGNILERFSAQQFPDLHSELNLSSLELGDSALYFCARRGASTDTQYFGPGTRLTVL.

The chain employs TRBV11-2 and TRBJ1-6; 8 bases line up with TRBD1. Germline V gene lookup returns CDR1 SGHAT and CDR2 FQNNGV. J lost 7 bases, V lost 5 bases, and 7 bases had no gene match. CDR3 length equals 15 residues. CDR3 DNA sequence: TGTGCCAGCAGCACGAGGACAGGGCCAAATTCACCCCTCCACTTT. It encodes CASSTRTGPNSPLHF.

The chain is built from TRBV5-8 and TRBJ2-1, with 11 bases that match TRBD2. The CDR3 runs to 15 residues. V trimming: 2 bases; J trimming: 7 bases; junction bases outside the gene matches: 5. CDR1 and CDR2 from the germline V gene are SGHTS and YDEGEE. CDR3 in amino acids: CASSFLAGGLNEQFF. DNA for the CDR3: TGTGCCAGCAGCTTTCTAGCGGGGGGATTAAATGAGCAGTTCTTC.

Concerning this clone itself: Distinct nucleotide sequences in the sample also encode this CDR3. The chain links TRBV7-9 to TRBJ2-7; D is unresolved. The CDR3 totals 13 residues. The germline CDR1 and CDR2 sequences are SEHNR and FQNEAQ (reference sequence). Trimming cost V 5 bases and J 4 bases, with 12 bases left between them. The CDR3 bases are TGTGCCAGCAGCCCCCCGTTGCTTTACGAGCAGTACTTC. This gives the protein CASSPPLLYEQYF.

In its sample, this clone was seen once. DNA of the CDR3: TGTGCCACCCTCAGGGACTTCTCTGGAAACACCATATATTTT. Its translation: CATLRDFSGNTIYF. V gene TRBV6-1 combines with J gene TRBJ1-3; D possibly corresponds to TRBD1 (5 bases). V shed 10 bases and J shed 0 bases, with 13 bases lying between them. This CDR3 spans 14 amino acids. Looked up from germline, CDR1 is MNHNS and CDR2 is SASEGT.

The rearrangement uses TRBV7-9 and TRBJ2-5; no clear D gene. The CDR3 consists of 15 residues. Trimming took off 1 base at V and 0 bases at J, with 9 bases between the two ends. Germline V gives CDR1 SEHNR, CDR2 FQNEAQ (reference sequence). CDR3 sequence reads: CASSLVPAYQETQYF. CDR3 nucleotides: TGTGCCAGCAGCTTAGTTCCCGCGTACCAAGAGACCCAGTACTTC.

The CDR3 sequence is CASSAEGGSVGYTF. For the CDR3, the DNA is TGTGCCAGCAGCGCCGAAGGGGGCTCGGTTGGCTACACCTTC. The chain recombines TRBV5-4 with TRBJ1-2, with 7 bases that match TRBD1. Germline V gives CDR1 SGHNT, CDR2 YYREEE (reference sequence). The CDR3 is made up of 14 amino acids. V was clipped by 4 bases and J by 7 bases; unmatched bases: 10.

V gene TRBV7-8 combines with J gene TRBJ2-7; possibly TRBD1 for D (6 bases). V was cut by 2 bases and J by 5 bases, with 13 bases left in between. Germline V gives CDR1 SGHVS, CDR2 FQNEAQ. The CDR3 runs to 14 residues. The CDR3 nucleotides read TGTGCCAGCAGCTTAATGTGGGGGCCGGACGAGCAGTACTTC. As protein: CASSLMWGPDEQYF. Complete variable domain (other parts from reference TRBV7-8 and TRBJ2-7): GAGVSQSPRYKVAKRGQDVALRCDPISGHVSLFWYQQALGQGPEFLTYFQNEAQLDKSGLPSDRFFAERPEGSVSTLKIQRTQQEDSAVYLCASSLMWGPDEQYFGPGTRLTVT.

This chain connects TRBV4-1 to TRBJ2-7, with D perhaps matching TRBD2 (6 bases). V lost 0 bases and J 4 bases, leaving 13 bases between the germline ends. CDR3 size: 15 residues. The germline gives CDR1 MGHRA, CDR2 YSYEKL. The CDR3 DNA reads TGCGCCAGCAGCCAAGATCGTACTAGCAGTTACGAGCAGTACTTC. It is translated as CASSQDRTSSYEQYF.

The rearrangement links TRBV27 to TRBJ1-5, with TRBD1 matching 9 bases. The germline V gene has CDR1 MNHEY and CDR2 SMNVEV (reference sequence). The V segment lost 5 bases and the J segment 2 bases; nucleotides outside the gene matches: 4. The CDR3 is made up of 15 amino acids. CDR3 sequence: CASSRTGERNQPQHF. In DNA, the CDR3 is TGTGCCAGCAGTCGGACAGGGGAACGCAATCAGCCCCAGCATTTT.